The 27 T cell receptor beta chains listed next were all sequenced from one sample in a study of blood T cells in healthy people across ages. Sample-barcoded 5' priming and a J-beta primer mix drove a second PCR of 7 to 11 cycles. Each CDR3 protein gets one entry after TCRdb re-called the 5' RACE reads with MiXCR. This table holds 2 million or so distinct CDR3 sequences, roughly 52% found once. Sequencing input: blood. The receptors were gathered from a middle-aged woman in good health.

This clonotype was seen more than once but under ten times. The gene calls are TRBV6-1 and TRBJ1-2; no clear D. V was clipped by 1 base and J by 4 bases, with 10 bases between them. Germline CDR1 and CDR2: MNHNS and SASEGT. The CDR3 is 14 amino acids. CDR3 nucleotide sequence: TGTGCCAGCAGTGAAGATTTGGCCATCTATGGCTACACCTTC. Translation: CASSEDLAIYGYTF.

This clonotype was detected only a few times. The rearrangement uses TRBV20-1 and TRBJ2-1, with TRBD2 identical over 8 bases. The ends lost 5 bases at V and 8 bases at J; junction bases unmatched: 11. This CDR3 is 14 amino acids long. Germline V gene lookup returns CDR1 DFQATT and CDR2 SNEGSKA (reference sequence). CDR3 coding DNA: TGCAGTGCTGCTATAGCGGGACCCATGGATGAGCAGTTCTTC. The encoded protein is CSAAIAGPMDEQFF.

The chain employs TRBV4-1 and TRBJ2-1, with 8 bases lining up with TRBD2. The germline gives CDR1 MGHRA, CDR2 YSYEKL. V shed 0 bases and J 9 bases; nucleotides not matched to a gene: 7. The CDR3 is 15 residues long. The CDR3 DNA follows: TGCGCCAGCAGCCAAGAGGTGACGGGGGGGAGTGAGCAGTTCTTC. Translated, it gives CASSQEVTGGSEQFF.

The chain couples TRBV13 to TRBJ2-6, with D perhaps TRBD2 (5 bases). Germline CDR1 and CDR2: PRHDT and FYEKMQ (reference sequence). V dropped 5 bases and J dropped 0 bases, with 32 bases sitting between them. The CDR3 totals 23 residues. The CDR3 is CASSTREASDSRKKSSGANVLTF. Here the CDR3 DNA reads TGTGCCAGCAGCACTCGGGAAGCCTCGGATTCGCGAAAAAAGAGCTCTGGGGCCAACGTCCTGACTTTC.

The chain employs TRBV2 and TRBJ2-5; D not resolved. The better agreement between TRBJ2-7 and the DNA end casts doubt on the J call. CDR1 is SNHLY and CDR2 is FYNNEI in the germline V gene. The CDR3 consists of 12 residues. Here the CDR3 DNA reads TGTGCCAGCAGTGACCCCTTCGCCGAGCAGTACTTC. Amino acid sequence: CASSDPFAEQYF.

In this sample, this clonotype turned up a few times. The genes are TRBV7-2 and TRBJ1-4; TRBD1 is a possible D gene (6 bases). V lost 5 bases to trimming and J lost 12 bases, with 10 bases between them. The CDR3 is 11 amino acids. Germline V gives CDR1 SGHTA, CDR2 FQGNSA. CDR3 nucleotide sequence: TGTGCCAGCAGCGGAGGGGGAGAACTGTTTTTT. Protein: CASSGGGELFF.

This clonotype was counted a few times. The chain uses TRBV15 and TRBJ2-3; D might be TRBD2 (5 bases). Germline V gene lookup returns CDR1 LNHNV and CDR2 YYDKDF (reference sequence). V gave up 0 bases and J gave up 3 bases, with 10 bases separating them. The CDR3 has 15 residues. CDR3 coding DNA: TGTGCCACCAGCAGAGATTATACGGGGACAGATACGCAGTATTTT. This sequence encodes CATSRDYTGTDTQYF. Combining the CDR3 with reference TRBV15 and TRBJ2-3 gives the whole variable domain DAMVIQNPRYQVTQFGKPVTLSCSQTLNHNVMYWYQQKSSQAPKLLFHYYDKDFNNEADTPDNFQSRRPNTSFCFLDIRSPGLGDTAMYLCATSRDYTGTDTQYFGPGTRLTVL.

The chain employs TRBV7-2 and TRBJ2-5, with TRBD1 as a possible D gene (5 bases). Germline V gene lookup returns CDR1 SGHTA and CDR2 FQGNSA. The CDR3 extends over 14 amino acids. V dropped 1 base and J dropped 11 bases, with 17 bases sitting between them. DNA for the CDR3: TGTGCCAGCAGCTTAGTTTTAAGGGGCAATGAGCAGTACTTC. Amino acids: CASSLVLRGNEQYF.

This rearrangement joins TRBV10-3 to TRBJ2-1; weak D call: TRBD1 (5 bases). With the DNA end fitting TRBJ2-7 better, the J assignment may be wrong. The CDR3 is 16 residues long. Germline V gives CDR1 ENHRY, CDR2 SYGVKD. The CDR3 is CAISESSWGSYNEQYF. The CDR3 DNA follows: TGTGCCATCAGTGAGTCGTCGTGGGGCTCCTACAATGAGCAGTACTTC.

J is TRBJ1-5 and V is TRBV20-1, with 9 bases aligning to TRBD1. Germline values: CDR1 DFQATT, CDR2 SNEGSKA (reference sequence). The CDR3 covers 12 residues. V dropped 8 bases and J dropped 4; count of bases not matched to a gene: 3. The CDR3 coding sequence is TGCAGTCCCGGGACAGGGAATCAGCCCCAGCATTTT. It specifies CSPGTGNQPQHF.

V usage is TRBV6-6 and J usage is TRBJ2-3, with 9 bases matching TRBD2. In germline, CDR1 is MNHNY, CDR2 SVGAGI (reference sequence). The CDR3 length is 14 residues. Losses at the gene ends were 5 bases for V and 6 bases for J; bases not matched to a gene: 6. The chain's CDR3 is CASSRRGGEDTQYF. The DNA of the CDR3 is TGTGCCAGCAGTCGGCGGGGGGGCGAGGATACGCAGTATTTT.

The chain uses TRBV7-9 and TRBJ2-1, with TRBD1 as a possible D gene (6 bases). Germline CDR1 and CDR2: SEHNR and FQNEAQ (reference sequence). Deletions cut 6 bases from V and 10 bases from J, with 22 bases between. The CDR3 length is 15 residues. The CDR3 nucleotides are TGTGCCAGCAGTCTAAGACAGGAAGCGGTAACCGAGCAGTTCTTC. Its translation is CASSLRQEAVTEQFF.

This chain joins TRBV6-5 and TRBJ1-2, with D maybe TRBD1 (6 bases). CDR1 and CDR2 from the germline V gene are MNHEY and SVGAGI. V gave up 4 bases and J gave up 1 base, with 10 bases separating them. This CDR3 contains 14 residues. CDR3 DNA sequence: TGTGCCAGCAGTTCGGACAGAAGTAACTATGGCTACACCTTC. As protein: CASSSDRSNYGYTF.

This rearrangement joins TRBV28 to TRBJ2-4; D may match TRBD1 or TRBD2 (5 bases each). Matching the DNA end better, TRBJ2-7 makes the J call doubtful. This CDR3 region has 13 residues. Germline V gene sequence: CDR1 MDHEN, CDR2 SYDVKM. CDR3 DNA: TGTGCCAGCAGCTCGGGGCCTGGTGGCGAGCAGTACTTC. Its translation: CASSSGPGGEQYF.

This clonotype was found a few times. The chain uses TRBV28 and TRBJ2-3; weak D call: TRBD1 (6 bases). The CDR3 totals 16 residues. Per the germline V gene, CDR1 is MDHEN and CDR2 is SYDVKM. The V gene lost 5 bases and the J gene lost 1 base, with 16 bases spanning the gap. CDR3 DNA: TGTGCCAGCAGTGACGTCAGGGGCGAGGGCACAGATACGCAGTATTTT. It encodes CASSDVRGEGTDTQYF.

CDR3 region: CASSDLTDTEAFF. The CDR3 DNA is TGTGCCAGCAGCGATCTTACCGACACTGAAGCTTTCTTT. This chain connects TRBV6-5 to TRBJ1-1; unclear D gene. The CDR3 totals 13 residues. Germline V gene data show CDR1 as MNHEY and CDR2 as SVGAGI. V was trimmed by 6 bases and J by 3 bases, leaving 11 bases between them.

V and J are TRBV20-1 and TRBJ2-3; D is ambiguous. The CDR3 extends over 13 amino acids. V was clipped by 7 bases and J by 1 base, with 12 bases between them. The germline gives CDR1 DFQATT, CDR2 SNEGSKA (reference sequence). CDR3 nucleotide sequence: TGCAGTGTGGCGGCTGCCGGCACAGATACGCAGTATTTT. Protein sequence: CSVAAAGTDTQYF.

This clonotype was seen at least ten times. V and J are TRBV6-5 and TRBJ2-5; D not resolved. CDR3 size: 11 residues. Trimming removed 4 bases at V and 5 bases at J, with 5 bases between. CDR1 and CDR2 (germline): MNHEY, SVGAGI. The CDR3 sequence: CASSSFETQYF. The CDR3 DNA is TGTGCCAGCAGTTCGTTCGAGACCCAGTACTTC.

This clonotype was detected only a few times. The chain recombines TRBV9 with TRBJ2-7; 10 positions agree with TRBD1. Germline CDR1 and CDR2: SGDLS and YYNGEE. Unmatched junction bases numbered 11, after V lost 0 bases and J lost 2 bases. The CDR3 sequence is 18 residues long. CDR3 loop: CASSVEGVWTGGAYEQYF. In DNA, the CDR3 is TGTGCCAGCAGCGTAGAGGGGGTCTGGACAGGGGGAGCCTACGAGCAGTACTTC.

The gene calls are TRBV6-2 or TRBV6-3 and TRBJ2-5; 11 nucleotides align to TRBD1. With 2 bases clipped from V and 11 bases from J, the junction kept 16 bases outside the gene matches. CDR1 is MNHEY and CDR2 is SVGEGT in the germline V gene. The CDR3 length is 17 residues. CDR3 residues: CASSYEVGTGGYNEQYF. DNA for the CDR3: TGTGCCAGCAGTTACGAGGTCGGGACAGGGGGTTATAATGAGCAGTACTTC.

The gene calls are TRBV6-1 and TRBJ2-1; the match to TRBD1 covers 7 bases. J lost 4 bases, V lost 8 bases, and 20 bases had no gene match. This CDR3 has 18 amino acids. The germline CDR1 and CDR2 sequences are MNHNS and SASEGT. CDR3 amino acids: CASWKGQMFSARYNEQFF. In DNA form, the CDR3 reads TGTGCCAGCTGGAAGGGACAGATGTTCTCGGCGAGATACAATGAGCAGTTCTTC.

The table lists this clonotype with a few counts. The V and J genes are TRBV3-1 and TRBJ2-5; D is possibly TRBD2 (5 bases). Germline CDR1 and CDR2: LGHDT and YNNKEL (reference sequence). The CDR3 has 15 amino acids. With 0 bases removed from V and 0 bases from J, the gap between germline ends came to 8 bases. The CDR3 reads CASSQDRTYQETQYF. The CDR3 bases are TGTGCCAGCAGCCAAGATAGGACTTACCAAGAGACCCAGTACTTC.

This clonotype turned up a few times. V gene TRBV27 combines with J gene TRBJ2-7; 11 bases agree with TRBD2. Germline loops: CDR1 MNHEY, CDR2 SMNVEV (reference sequence). The length of the CDR3 is 16 residues. The junction had 2 bases not matched to a gene; V was cut back by 0 bases and J by 1 base. In DNA, the CDR3 is TGTGCCAGCAGTTTATCCGGGACTAGCGGATCCTACGAGCAGTACTTC. Translating it yields CASSLSGTSGSYEQYF.

This chain uses TRBV6-5 with TRBJ1-2; TRBD1 might be the D (5 bases). The CDR3 is 14 residues long. V lost 4 bases and J lost 3, with 12 bases in between. In germline, CDR1 is MNHEY, CDR2 SVGAGI. The CDR3 loop reads CASSFSRQYYGYTF. The CDR3 region has the DNA TGTGCCAGCAGTTTCTCCCGACAGTACTATGGCTACACCTTC.

The chain joins TRBV20-1 to TRBJ2-3; D unresolved. The CDR3 runs to 15 residues. The germline CDR1 and CDR2 sequences are DFQATT and SNEGSKA (reference sequence). Trimming took 7 bases from V and 2 from J, leaving 19 bases between them. Written as DNA, the CDR3 is TGCAGTGGCGCACTTCGACGGATTAACACAGATACGCAGTATTTT. It translates to CSGALRRINTDTQYF.

The chain combines TRBV20-1 with TRBJ2-3; maybe TRBD2 (5 bases). The CDR3 has 15 residues. Trimming cost V 0 bases and J 0 bases, with 10 bases left between them. From germline, CDR1 is DFQATT and CDR2 SNEGSKA (reference sequence). The CDR3 DNA reads as TGCAGTGCTAGAGAGCCTAGCCGAAGCACAGATACGCAGTATTTT. Its protein product is CSAREPSRSTDTQYF.

CDR3 nucleotides: TGTGCCAGCAGATTCGGGGGGAGCTCCTACGAGCAGTACTTC. This translates into CASRFGGSSYEQYF. V gene TRBV6-1 combines with J gene TRBJ2-7; 7 positions match TRBD2. The CDR3 has 14 residues. Germline-derived CDR1 and CDR2 are MNHNS and SASEGT. With V trimmed by 6 bases and J by 0 bases, 5 bases remained unmatched.